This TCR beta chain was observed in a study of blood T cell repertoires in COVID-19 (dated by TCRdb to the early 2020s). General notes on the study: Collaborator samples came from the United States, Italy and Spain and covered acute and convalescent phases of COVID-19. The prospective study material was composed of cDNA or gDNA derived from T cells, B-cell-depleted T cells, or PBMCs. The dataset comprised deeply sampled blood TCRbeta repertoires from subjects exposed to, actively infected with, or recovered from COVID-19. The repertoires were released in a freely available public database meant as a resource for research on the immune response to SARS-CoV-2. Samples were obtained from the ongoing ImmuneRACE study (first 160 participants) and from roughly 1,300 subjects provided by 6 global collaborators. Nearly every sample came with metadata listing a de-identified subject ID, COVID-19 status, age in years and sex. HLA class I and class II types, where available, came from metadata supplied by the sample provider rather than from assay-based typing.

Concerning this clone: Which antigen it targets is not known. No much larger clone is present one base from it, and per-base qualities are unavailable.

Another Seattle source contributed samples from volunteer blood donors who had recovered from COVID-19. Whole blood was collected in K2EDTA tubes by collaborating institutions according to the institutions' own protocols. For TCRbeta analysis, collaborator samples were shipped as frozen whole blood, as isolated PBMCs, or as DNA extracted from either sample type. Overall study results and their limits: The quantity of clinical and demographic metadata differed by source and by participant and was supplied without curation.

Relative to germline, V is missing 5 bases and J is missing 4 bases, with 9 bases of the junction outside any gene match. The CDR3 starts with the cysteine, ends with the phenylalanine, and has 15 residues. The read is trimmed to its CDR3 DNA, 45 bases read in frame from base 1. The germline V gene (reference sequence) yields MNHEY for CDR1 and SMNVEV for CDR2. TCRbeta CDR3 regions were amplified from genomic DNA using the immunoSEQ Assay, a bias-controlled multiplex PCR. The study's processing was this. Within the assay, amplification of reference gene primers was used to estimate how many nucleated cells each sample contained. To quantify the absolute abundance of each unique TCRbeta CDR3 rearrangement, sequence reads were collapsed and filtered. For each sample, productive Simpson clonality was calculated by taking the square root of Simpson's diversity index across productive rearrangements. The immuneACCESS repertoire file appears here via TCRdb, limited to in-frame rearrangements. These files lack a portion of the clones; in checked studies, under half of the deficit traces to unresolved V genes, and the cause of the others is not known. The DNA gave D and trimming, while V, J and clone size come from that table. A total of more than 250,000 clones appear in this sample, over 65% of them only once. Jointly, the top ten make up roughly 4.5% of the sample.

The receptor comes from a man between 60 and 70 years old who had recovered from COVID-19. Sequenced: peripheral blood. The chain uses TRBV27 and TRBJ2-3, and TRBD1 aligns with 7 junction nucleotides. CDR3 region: CASSPPGQRADTQYF. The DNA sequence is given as TGTGCCAGCAGTCCGCCGGGACAGAGGGCAGATACGCAGTATTTT.